Each of the 24 T cell receptor beta chains below was sequenced from the same sample in a study of a mutant IDH1 vaccine in newly diagnosed glioma (dated by TCRdb to the early 2020s). The meaning of the sample's time point label: baseline, week 1 (first vaccination visit). Explained via the paper, the treatment or condition label denotes: pre-vaccination baseline after standard-of-care therapy. The library was prepared using the immunoSEQ multiplex PCR assay. The table comes from immuneACCESS by way of TCRdb, which keeps in-frame sequences with V and J called. Part of the clones is missing from these tables; in studies checked, under half for an unresolved V gene and the rest for unknown reasons. The sample table records roughly 70,000 clones; around 83% of these occur just once. Of the sample, approximately 4.2% is held by the ten largest clones. The source material was peripheral blood mononuclear cells (PBMCs), sampled from a glioma patient treated with radiotherapy, temozolomide or both. The receptors originated from a woman between 18 and 30 years old with glioma. Some clones in this sample may be carry-over from other donors' samples.

The genes are TRBV6-5 and TRBJ1-1, with a possible D match to TRBD1 (5 bases). From germline, CDR1 is MNHEY and CDR2 SVGAGI. The CDR3 spans 13 residues. V lost 6 bases and J lost 6, with 14 bases in between. The CDR3 is CASSPGTRAEAFF. The CDR3 DNA reads as TGTGCCAGCAGCCCCGGGACTCGGGCTGAAGCTTTCTTT.

The genes are TRBV6-1 and TRBJ2-3; no firm D call. The V end lost 1 base, the J end lost 8 bases, and 13 bases lay between the germline ends. Germline V gene data show CDR1 as MNHNS and CDR2 as SASEGT. The CDR3 contains 14 residues. The CDR3 loop is CASSEVRPESTQYF. CDR3 DNA sequence: TGTGCCAGCAGTGAAGTACGGCCGGAATCTACGCAGTATTTT.

This chain links TRBV6-1 with TRBJ1-5; D is unresolved. The CDR3 has 14 residues. Germline-derived CDR1 and CDR2 are MNHNS and SASEGT. Trimming took off 2 bases at V and 2 bases at J, with 7 bases between the two ends. The CDR3 loop is CASSELFGNQPQHF. DNA of the CDR3: TGTGCCAGCAGTGAATTGTTTGGCAATCAGCCCCAGCATTTT.

The gene calls are TRBV19 and TRBJ1-1; D unresolved. The germline gives CDR1 LNHDA, CDR2 SQIVND (reference sequence). Deletions cut 6 bases from V and 3 bases from J, with 8 bases between. The CDR3 sequence is 12 residues long. CDR3 coding DNA: TGTGCCAGTAGCCCGGAGGACACTGAAGCTTTCTTT. As protein: CASSPEDTEAFF.

The chain joins TRBV4-1 to TRBJ1-2; D gene unclear. The CDR3 is 14 amino acids. CDR1 and CDR2 from the germline V gene are MGHRA and YSYEKL. Trimming shortened V by 1 base and J by 8 bases, and 14 bases separated the two germline ends. CDR3: CASSQVGGGWGYTF. CDR3 coding DNA: TGCGCCAGCAGCCAAGTAGGAGGTGGTTGGGGCTACACCTTC.

This clone has a single count. The V call is TRBV25-1, the J call TRBJ1-4; D is uncertain. V lost 2 bases to trimming and J lost 8 bases, with 9 bases between them. CDR3 length: 13 residues. CDR1 and CDR2 (germline): MGHDK, SYGVNS. CDR3 bases: TGTGCCAGCAGTGAAACTGGCCTGGAAAAACTGTTTTTT. This sequence encodes CASSETGLEKLFF.

The gene calls are TRBV7-9 and TRBJ1-2, with D unresolved. Per germline, CDR1 SEHNR and CDR2 FQNEAQ (reference sequence). The V and J ends lost 5 bases and 11 bases respectively, with 6 bases between them. This CDR3 has 9 residues. CDR3 nucleotide sequence: TGTGCCAGCAGCCCAGGTTACACCTTC. As protein: CASSPGYTF.

The CDR3: CASSQDLRQLSEQYF. The CDR3 bases are TGTGCCAGCAGCCAAGATCTGCGACAGCTCTCCGAGCAGTACTTC. The chain has TRBV4-2 and TRBJ2-7, with a possible D match to TRBD1 (5 bases). Germline CDR1 reads LGHNA; CDR2 reads YNFKEQ. V gave up 0 bases and J gave up 6 bases, with 15 bases separating them. The CDR3 consists of 15 residues.

The table lists this clone with a few counts. The V gene is TRBV12-5, the J gene TRBJ1-1; 7 bases agree with TRBD1. The germline V gene encodes CDR1 LGHNT and CDR2 FRNRAP. This CDR3 comprises 15 residues. V was clipped by 6 bases and J by 1 base; unmatched bases: 8. The chain's CDR3 is CASGGRGGANTEAFF. The CDR3 DNA reads TGTGCTAGTGGAGGCAGGGGGGGCGCGAACACTGAAGCTTTCTTT.

The rearrangement links TRBV7-2 to TRBJ1-1, with a weak D call TRBD1 (6 bases). CDR3 length: 17 amino acids. Germline CDR1 reads SGHTA; CDR2 reads FQGNSA. The V and J ends lost 1 base and 3 bases respectively, with 18 bases between them. DNA for the CDR3: TGTGCCAGCAGCTTAGTCCTACAGGGATATTCAGACACTGAAGCTTTCTTT. Translation gives CASSLVLQGYSDTEAFF. Variable domain in full (rest from reference TRBV7-2 and TRBJ1-1): GAGVSQSPSNKVTEKGKDVELRCDPISGHTALYWYRQSLGQGLEFLIYFQGNSAPDKSGLPSDRFSAERTGGSVSTLTIQRTQQEDSAVYLCASSLVLQGYSDTEAFFGQGTRLTVV.

The chain is built from TRBV7-9 and TRBJ1-4; TRBD1 is a possible D gene (5 bases). Trimming took off 4 bases at V and 2 bases at J, with 14 bases between the two ends. CDR1 and CDR2 (germline): SEHNR, FQNEAQ (reference sequence). The CDR3 runs to 16 residues. Written as DNA, the CDR3 is TGTGCCAGCAGCTCGCTCGGGACGGCGACTAATGAAAAACTGTTTTTT. This translates into CASSSLGTATNEKLFF.

This clone was seen a handful of times. The chain has TRBV21-1 and TRBJ1-2; the table gives TRBD1 as D, unverified against the DNA. TRBV21-1 is reported as a pseudogene. CDR3 length: 15 amino acids. The CDR3 DNA is TGTGCCAGCAGCGCAGGCCGGGACAGGGAGGCTGGCTACACCTTC. Residues: CASSAGRDREAGYTF.

The V call is TRBV10-3, the J call TRBJ1-5; 8 bases align to TRBD1. Germline CDR1 and CDR2: ENHRY and SYGVKD. The length of the CDR3 is 15 residues. J gave up 5 bases and V 1 base, and 4 bases lay outside the gene matches. CDR3 protein: CAISEWETGDQPQHF. The CDR3 DNA is TGTGCCATCAGTGAGTGGGAGACAGGGGATCAGCCCCAGCATTTT.

The chain carries TRBV4-2 and TRBJ2-1; 12 nucleotides align to TRBD2. V lost 4 bases to trimming and J lost 5 bases; unmatched junction nucleotides: 3. Germline values: CDR1 LGHNA, CDR2 YNFKEQ. The CDR3 is made up of 15 amino acids. CDR3 sequence reads: CASSRRLAGDNEQFF. The CDR3 DNA is TGTGCCAGCAGCCGTCGACTAGCGGGGGACAATGAGCAGTTCTTC.

For this clone: One end of the junction is discordant with germline, which a read error may explain. The chain couples TRBV9 to TRBJ2-7; D perhaps matches TRBD2 (7 bases). Germline CDR1 and CDR2: SGDLS and YYNGEE. This CDR3 spans 15 amino acids. CDR3 amino acids: CASSVVGGGSNEQYF. The CDR3 coding sequence is TGTGCCAGCAGCGTAGTAGGGGGGGGCTCCAACGAGCAGTACTTC.

V gene TRBV19 combines with J gene TRBJ2-2; TRBD2 agrees at 8 bases. The trim removed 3 bases at V and 9 bases at J, leaving 12 bases unmatched. Germline CDR1 LNHDA, CDR2 SQIVND (reference sequence). The CDR3 has 16 residues. The CDR3 bases are TGTGCCAGTAGTATGGGCCTAGCGGGCCTATTGCGGGAGCTGTTTTTT. Encoded protein: CASSMGLAGLLRELFF.

The chain couples TRBV5-5 to TRBJ2-2; D uncertain. The CDR3 spans 14 residues. The V and J ends lost 0 bases and 4 bases respectively, with 7 bases between them. CDR1 SGHKS and CDR2 YYEKEE come from the germline V gene (reference sequence). CDR3 sequence reads: CASSLGRGTGELFF. DNA of the CDR3: TGTGCCAGCAGCTTGGGCCGAGGCACCGGGGAGCTGTTTTTT.

The genes are TRBV7-2 and TRBJ2-1; 13 bases are a match to TRBD2. Unmatched junction bases numbered 8, after V lost 3 bases and J lost 12 bases. Germline lookup yields CDR1 SGHTA and CDR2 FQGNSA. The CDR3 runs 15 residues. The CDR3 DNA reads as TGTGCCAGCAGCTTCCTTGGACTAGCGGGAGAGGGGCAGTTCTTC. Translation: CASSFLGLAGEGQFF.

The chain links TRBV6-5 to TRBJ1-1; maybe TRBD1 (6 bases). V lost 6 bases to trimming and J lost 6 bases, with 8 bases between them. This CDR3 contains 11 residues. Germline V gene data show CDR1 as MNHEY and CDR2 as SVGAGI. The CDR3 reads CASSGGPEAFF. CDR3 DNA sequence: TGTGCCAGCAGCGGGGGGCCTGAAGCTTTCTTT.

The rearrangement joins TRBV5-4 to TRBJ1-2; TRBD1 is a possible D gene (6 bases). Germline CDR1 reads SGHNT; CDR2 reads YYREEE (reference sequence). The CDR3 spans 15 residues. V lost 4 bases and J lost 0, with 13 bases in between. Here the CDR3 reads CASSLSGVANYGYTF. CDR3 in DNA: TGTGCCAGCAGCCTTTCAGGGGTAGCTAACTATGGCTACACCTTC.

About this clone itself: Likely a read error: the CDR3 ends without its conserved phenylalanine or tryptophan. The limits of the CDR3 on the DNA are not certain, so only TCRdb's listed CDR3 is given. J is TRBJ2-4 and V is TRBV2; the DNA was not used to check the table's D call, TRBD2. The CDR3 numbers 14 amino acids, ends counted. CDR1 and CDR2 from the germline V gene are SNHLY and FYNNEI. This CDR3 is CASSEDPVGRERFG.

This chain connects TRBV11-3 to TRBJ2-7; D gene ambiguous. V was shortened by 4 bases and J by 7 bases, with 8 bases between the two germline ends. Germline lookup yields CDR1 SGHNT and CDR2 YENEEA. The CDR3 runs 11 residues. Written as DNA, the CDR3 is TGTGCCAGCAGCTCCCTGGGGGAGCAGTACTTC. Translating it yields CASSSLGEQYF.

This sequence joins TRBV5-1 and TRBJ1-1, with a weak D call TRBD1 (5 bases). Germline V gene sequence: CDR1 SGHRS, CDR2 YFSETQ. The CDR3 runs to 17 residues. Trimming stripped 1 base from V and 5 bases from J, with 21 bases between. CDR3 sequence: CASSLLRRSPGGTEAFF. DNA for the CDR3: TGCGCCAGCAGCTTGCTTCGGCGGTCACCCGGGGGGACTGAAGCTTTCTTT.

The chain has TRBV11-2 and TRBJ2-7; TRBD2 matches 8 bases. Germline V CDR1 and CDR2: SGHAT, FQNNGV. J gave up 2 bases and V 3 bases, and 12 bases lay outside the gene matches. The CDR3 covers 17 residues. CDR3 residues: CASSFPRGGGSPYEQYF. The CDR3 DNA reads TGTGCCAGCAGCTTCCCTCGGGGGGGCGGGTCTCCCTACGAGCAGTACTTC.